Listed below are T cell receptor beta chains from one sample, sequenced in a study of T cells in Graves' hyperthyroidism and ophthalmopathy. Each CDR3 protein is one row after TCRdb ran MiXCR on the multiplex PCR reads. Of about 410,000 distinct CDR3 sequences in the sample, roughly 15% were seen once. The sample taken for sequencing was blood. The receptors originated from a woman in her thirties with Graves' ophthalmopathy. Each CDR3 is given with its conserved first and last residue. The order of the fields is D gene, clone size, J gene, V gene, CDR3 protein, CDR3 DNA. The D gene is left open where the match is weak. Clone sizes are given selectively: once, few, many, or a class where the clone is expanded.

. | few | TRBJ1-4 | TRBV27 | CASSEATNEKLFF | TGTGCCAGCAGTGAAGCAACTAATGAAAAACTGTTTTTT
. | many | TRBJ1-5 | TRBV6-1 | CASRRTNSNQPQHF | TGTGCCAGCAGACGGACAAATAGCAATCAGCCCCAGCATTTT
TRBD1 | many | TRBJ2-3 | TRBV19 | CASSPSRQGTDTQYF | TGTGCCAGTAGCCCGAGCCGACAGGGAACAGATACGCAGTATTTT
TRBD2 | . | TRBJ2-5 | TRBV28 | CARGDGEGLWAQYF | TGTGCCAGGGGGGACGGGGAGGGCCTCTGGGCCCAGTACTTC
. | many | TRBJ1-2 | TRBV15 | CATSRGGGGYTF | TGTGCCACCAGCAGAGGGGGGGGCGGCTACACCTTC
. | few | TRBJ2-2 | TRBV11-3 | CASSPPFTGPLNTGELFF | TGTGCCAGCAGCCCCCCTTTTACAGGACCCCTGAACACCGGGGAGCTGTTTTTT
TRBD2 | . | TRBJ2-1 | TRBV2 | CAGSFKRGGHNEQFF | TGTGCCGGCAGTTTCAAGCGGGGGGGACACAATGAGCAGTTCTTC
. | . | TRBJ2-5 | TRBV12-3/TRBV12-4 | CASRLTGGETQYF | TGTGCCAGCAGGTTAACAGGAGGCGAGACCCAGTACTTC
TRBD1 | many | TRBJ2-5 | TRBV15 | CATSGRQGHQETQYF | TGTGCCACCAGCGGTAGACAGGGCCACCAAGAGACCCAGTACTTC
. | . | TRBJ2-7 | TRBV4-1 | CASSQVVPSNEQYF | TGCGCCAGCAGCCAAGTCGTCCCTTCGAACGAGCAGTACTTC
. | many | TRBJ2-3 | TRBV7-2 | CASSLDGTLDTQYF | TGTGCCAGCAGCTTAGACGGGACCCTCGATACGCAGTATTTT
. | few | TRBJ2-7 | TRBV27 | CASSLTGLVTHEQYF | TGTGCCAGCAGTTTGACGGGACTTGTAACCCACGAGCAGTACTTC
. | many | TRBJ1-2 | TRBV12-3/TRBV12-4 | CASSFQPQDGYTF | TGTGCCAGCAGTTTCCAACCTCAGGATGGCTACACCTTC
TRBD2 | many | TRBJ2-7 | TRBV5-1 | CASSLVAGGSYEQYF | TGTGCCAGCAGCTTAGTAGCGGGGGGCTCCTACGAGCAGTACTTC
. | many | TRBJ1-6 | TRBV3-1 | CASSQESAVLNSPLHF | TGTGCCAGCAGCCAAGAGTCGGCAGTACTTAATTCACCCCTCCACTTT
. | . | TRBJ1-2 | TRBV5-6 | CASSLDQRNGYTF | TGTGCCAGCAGCTTGGATCAGAGAAATGGCTACACCTTC
. | . | TRBJ2-5 | TRBV5-5 | CASSSQRLGETQYF | TGTGCCAGCAGCTCACAGCGCCTCGGAGAGACCCAGTACTTC
. | many | TRBJ2-4 | TRBV2 | CASSHRETKNIQYF | TGTGCCAGCAGCCACAGGGAAACCAAAAACATTCAGTACTTC
. | few | TRBJ2-5 | TRBV4-1 | CASSQVQRVRGETQYF | TGCGCCAGCAGCCAAGTACAGAGGGTTCGGGGGGAGACCCAGTACTTC
. | . | TRBJ2-1 | TRBV13 | CASNQGSSYNEQFF | TGTGCCAGCAATCAGGGTAGCTCCTACAATGAGCAGTTCTTC
. | few | TRBJ1-4 | TRBV12-3/TRBV12-4 | CASSYGTGVATNEKLFF | TGTGCCAGCAGTTATGGGACTGGCGTCGCAACTAATGAAAAACTGTTTTTT
. | few | TRBJ2-2 | TRBV11-2 | CASSLEASSFRGELFF | TGTGCCAGCAGCTTGGAGGCCAGCTCCTTTCGGGGGGAGCTGTTTTTT
TRBD2 | . | TRBJ2-3 | TRBV24-1 | CATSDLGLAGDTDTQYF | TGTGCCACCAGTGATTTGGGACTAGCGGGGGACACAGATACGCAGTATTTT
. | many | TRBJ2-7 | TRBV20-1 | CSATPTGSYEQYF | TGCAGTGCTACCCCGACAGGATCCTACGAGCAGTACTTC
. | many | TRBJ2-5 | TRBV20-1 | CSALRGGRETQYF | TGCAGTGCCCTGCGAGGGGGACGAGAGACCCAGTACTTC
. | few | TRBJ1-1 | TRBV5-1 | CASSLDSGGLNTEAFF | TGCGCCAGCAGCTTGGATTCGGGGGGGCTGAACACTGAAGCTTTCTTT
. | many | TRBJ2-7 | TRBV11-2 | CASSPIRGGNPYEQYF | TGTGCCAGCAGCCCAATAAGGGGGGGGAACCCCTACGAGCAGTACTTC
. | . | TRBJ1-1 | TRBV18 | CASSGGALTEAFF | TGTGCCAGCTCAGGCGGGGCGCTCACTGAAGCTTTCTTT
. | many | TRBJ1-5 | TRBV5-4 | CASSSDAAGQPQHF | TGTGCCAGCAGCTCGGACGCAGCAGGTCAGCCCCAGCATTTT
. | many | TRBJ2-7 | TRBV5-6 | CASSSGLFTAYEQYF | TGTGCCAGCAGCTCGGGACTTTTCACGGCCTACGAGCAGTACTTC
. | many | TRBJ2-5 | TRBV11-3 | CASSSWGAGATTQETQYF | TGTGCCAGCAGCTCTTGGGGGGCGGGGGCAACTACTCAAGAGACCCAGTACTTC
. | . | TRBJ1-4 | TRBV5-1 | CASSLEGVNEKLFF | TGCGCCAGCAGCTTGGAAGGGGTTAATGAAAAACTGTTTTTT
. | many | TRBJ1-5 | TRBV28 | CASTPTANQPQHF | TGTGCCAGCACCCCGACAGCTAATCAGCCCCAGCATTTT
. | many | TRBJ2-3 | TRBV11-2 | CASSLVYVDTQYF | TGTGCCAGCAGCTTAGTATACGTGGATACGCAGTATTTT
. | many | TRBJ1-1 | TRBV29-1 | CSVAVVRHLNTEAFF | TGCAGCGTGGCCGTCGTAAGACACCTGAACACTGAAGCTTTCTTT
. | many | TRBJ1-2 | TRBV11-2 | CASSSRDFYGYTF | TGTGCCAGCAGCTCCAGGGACTTCTATGGCTACACCTTC
. | many | TRBJ1-1 | TRBV20-1 | CRASQGMNTEAFF | TGCAGGGCATCGCAGGGGATGAACACTGAAGCTTTCTTT
. | few | TRBJ1-2 | TRBV14 | CASSQVRGDLYGYTF | TGTGCCAGCAGCCAAGTAAGGGGGGACCTCTATGGCTACACCTTC
TRBD1 | few | TRBJ1-1 | TRBV12-3/TRBV12-4 | CASSLSGGREAFF | TGTGCCAGCAGTTTATCAGGGGGCAGGGAAGCTTTCTTT
. | few | TRBJ2-1 | TRBV5-5 | CASILVGNEQFF | TGTGCCAGCATCCTTGTGGGTAATGAGCAGTTCTTC
. | many | TRBJ2-5 | TRBV11-2 | CASSSNRVWKTQYF | TGTGCCAGCAGCTCTAACAGGGTTTGGAAGACCCAGTACTTC
TRBD2 | many | TRBJ2-7 | TRBV7-9 | CASSLEGGGASYEQYF | TGTGCCAGCAGCTTAGAGGGCGGGGGGGCTTCCTACGAGCAGTACTTC
TRBD1 | many | TRBJ1-1 | TRBV6-1 | CASSDRRGQGKAFF | TGTGCCAGCAGTGACCGCAGGGGACAGGGGAAAGCTTTCTTT
. | many | TRBJ1-2 | TRBV28 | CASSLWLEDYGYTF | TGTGCCAGCAGTTTGTGGTTGGAGGACTATGGCTACACCTTC
. | many | TRBJ1-1 | TRBV30 | CAGSRAEYTEAFF | TGTGCCGGCTCCAGGGCGGAGTACACTGAAGCTTTCTTT
TRBD2 | many | TRBJ2-3 | TRBV15 | CATSTPSSGGSDTQYF | TGTGCCACCAGCACACCGAGTAGCGGGGGGTCAGATACGCAGTATTTT
TRBD1 | . | TRBJ1-2 | TRBV2 | CASSKAGQGYDGYTF | TGTGCCAGCAGCAAGGCGGGACAGGGATACGATGGCTACACCTTC
TRBD1 | few | TRBJ2-7 | TRBV6-1 | CASSYYVGQGISYEQYF | TGTGCCAGCAGTTATTATGTGGGACAGGGGATCTCCTACGAGCAGTACTTC
. | many | TRBJ1-2 | TRBV28 | CASSTDRTNYGYTF | TGTGCCAGCAGTACGGACAGAACTAACTATGGCTACACCTTC
TRBD2 | many | TRBJ2-2 | TRBV5-1 | CASSPMRASGQGELFF | TGCGCCAGCAGCCCTATGAGGGCTAGCGGACAAGGGGAGCTGTTTTTT
. | many | TRBJ1-1 | TRBV6-1 | CASSPGRWTEAFF | TGTGCCAGCAGCCCCGGGAGATGGACTGAAGCTTTCTTT
. | many | TRBJ2-3 | TRBV19 | CASNNRDTKTDTQYF | TGTGCCAGTAACAACCGGGACACAAAGACAGATACGCAGTATTTT
. | many | TRBJ1-1 | TRBV30 | CAWSARGGALFF | TGTGCCTGGAGTGCCCGCGGGGGGGCATTATTCTTT